This is a list of T cell receptor beta chains from one sample in a study of blood T cell repertoires in COVID-19. Profiling relied on immunoSEQ multiplex PCR, and the TCRdb table lists in-frame clones only, not all of them. The profile shows fewer than 400,000 clones, roughly nine tenths of them singletons. Sequencing was done on a sample of PBMCs or T cells enriched from blood (not recorded which). The receptors originated from a woman aged 25-40 years who had been exposed to COVID-19. Each CDR3 is given with its conserved first and last residue. The D gene is left open where the match is weak. The size field is filled for only some rows; it gives once, few, many or a size class.

clone_size	d_call	v_call	j_call	cdr3_nt	cdr3_aa
-	-	TRBV5-5	TRBJ1-2	TGTGCCAGCAGCTTTCTCTCTGACAGGAGTGGTGGCTACACCTTC	CASSFLSDRSGGYTF
-	TRBD1	TRBV2	TRBJ1-5	TGTGCCAGCAGTGGGACAGGGGGCAGTCAGCCCCAGCATTTT	CASSGTGGSQPQHF
-	TRBD2	TRBV11-3	TRBJ2-3	TGTGCCAGCAGCCCCGGGAGGGGCACAGATACGCAGTATTTT	CASSPGRGTDTQYF
-	TRBD2	TRBV4-2	TRBJ2-5	TGTGCCAGCAGCCGGGGAGCGGGGTCCCCCCGGGGAGAGACCCAGTACTTC	CASSRGAGSPRGETQYF
many	-	TRBV9	TRBJ1-2	TGTGCCAGCAGCTCAAGAGGGGGCTACACCTTC	CASSSRGGYTF
-	-	TRBV20-1	TRBJ1-2	TGCGGGGAGGGGTCTGGCTACACCTTC	CGEGSGYTF
-	-	TRBV3-1/TRBV3-2	TRBJ1-6	TGTGCCAGCAGCCAGTCCGGGGCCTATAATTCACCCCTCCACTTT	CASSQSGAYNSPLHF
-	TRBD2	TRBV4-1	TRBJ2-7	TGCGCCAGCAGCCAGAATTCCGGGACTAAGTACGAGCAGTACTTC	CASSQNSGTKYEQYF
-	TRBD2	TRBV5-6	TRBJ2-3	TGTGCCAGCAGCTGGTTTGAGCGGGGACGCACAGATACGCAGTATTTT	CASSWFERGRTDTQYF
-	-	TRBV19	TRBJ1-2	TGTGCCAGTAGTCTGTCAGGGAACTATGGCTACACCTTC	CASSLSGNYGYTF
-	-	TRBV7-3	TRBJ2-1	TGTGCCAGCAGCTCAGTAGGACTACTGAGGAATGAGCAGTTCTTC	CASSSVGLLRNEQFF
-	-	TRBV25-1	TRBJ2-5	TGTGCCAGCAGTGAACAGGGGATTCCCAAAGAGACCCAGTACTTC	CASSEQGIPKETQYF
-	TRBD2	TRBV11-3	TRBJ2-3	TGTGCCAGCAGCTCTGGGACTAGCGGGGGGTACTGGAGCACAGATACGCAGTATTTT	CASSSGTSGGYWSTDTQYF
once	-	TRBV14	TRBJ2-7	TGTGCCAGCAGCCAATGGGAGTCCGACGAGCAGTACTTC	CASSQWESDEQYF
-	TRBD2	TRBV20-1	TRBJ2-7	TGCAGTGCTAGTCCCCTAGCGGGGGTTACTTTCTACGAGCAGTACTTC	CSASPLAGVTFYEQYF
-	-	TRBV13	TRBJ2-7	TGTGCCAGCAGCACGGCGGGACGGCTCACCTACGAGCAGTACTTC	CASSTAGRLTYEQYF
-	-	TRBV7-8	TRBJ2-5	TGTGCCAGCAGCTTAGGAGTCGTATCACAAGAGACCCAGTACTTC	CASSLGVVSQETQYF
-	TRBD1	TRBV4-1	TRBJ1-5	TGCGCCAGCAGCCAACTGACAGGGGGGGGCAATCAGCCCCAGCATTTT	CASSQLTGGGNQPQHF
-	-	TRBV12-3/TRBV12-4	TRBJ2-7	TGTGCCAGCAGTTTCCTCAGGATATACGAGCAGTACTTC	CASSFLRIYEQYF
-	TRBD2	TRBV3-1/TRBV3-2	TRBJ2-7	TGTGCCAGCAGCCTAACTAGCGGGGGGACCTACGAGCAGTACTTC	CASSLTSGGTYEQYF
-	TRBD1	TRBV29-1	TRBJ1-5	TGCAGCGTCCGCACAGGGGGAGGACAGCCCCAGCATTTT	CSVRTGGGQPQHF
once	TRBD1	TRBV27	TRBJ1-1	TGTGCCAGCAGTCGACAGGGCATGAACACTGAAGCTTTCTTT	CASSRQGMNTEAFF
-	-	TRBV6-1	TRBJ1-2	TGTGCCAGCAGTGAAGTGGCCGGCTACACCTTC	CASSEVAGYTF
-	-	TRBV5-4	TRBJ1-3	TGTGCCAGCAGCTTGGATGCAGGGATGGCTGGAAACACCATATATTTT	CASSLDAGMAGNTIYF
-	TRBD1	TRBV7-3	TRBJ2-6	TGTGCCAGCAGCTTAAATGGGGACAGGGGCCTCCACTCTGGGGCCAACGTCCTGACTTTC	CASSLNGDRGLHSGANVLTF
-	-	TRBV7-9	TRBJ1-2	TGTGCCAGCACTGAACGCGTTGGCTACACCTTC	CASTERVGYTF
-	TRBD2	TRBV29-1	TRBJ2-3	TGCAGCGTTCTGATTCTAGCGGGATCAGATACGCAGTATTTT	CSVLILAGSDTQYF
-	-	TRBV5-1	TRBJ1-1	TGCGCCAGCAGCTTGGAGGTATCAGGGTCAACGTTCAGCACTGAAGCTTTCTTT	CASSLEVSGSTFSTEAFF
-	-	TRBV19	TRBJ2-5	TGTGCCAGTAGTCCTAGTACCCAAGAGACCCAGTACTTC	CASSPSTQETQYF
-	-	TRBV24-1	TRBJ1-4	TGTGCCACCAGTAGCCTAAGGGGTGAAAAACTGTTTTTT	CATSSLRGEKLFF
few	TRBD1	TRBV9	TRBJ2-2	TGTGCCAGCAGCCCTGAAACAGGGGGCACCGGGGAGCTGTTTTTT	CASSPETGGTGELFF
-	TRBD1	TRBV11-2	TRBJ2-1	TGTGCCAGCAGCCCGCGGACAGGGAGCTTGTATGAGCAGTTCTTC	CASSPRTGSLYEQFF
-	-	TRBV27	TRBJ1-2	TGTGCCAGCAGTTTATCGCCGGGATTCTATGGCTACACCTTC	CASSLSPGFYGYTF
-	-	TRBV28	TRBJ1-1	TGTGCCAGCACCCTTTTCGACAAATCTGAAGCTTTCTTT	CASTLFDKSEAFF
-	TRBD1	TRBV4-1	TRBJ1-4	TGCGCCAGCAGCCAAGATGGGACAGGGGCTGAAAAACTGTTTTTT	CASSQDGTGAEKLFF
-	TRBD1	TRBV24-1	TRBJ2-3	TGTGCCACCAGTGATTGGGACAGGGTAAGAACAGATACGCAGTATTTT	CATSDWDRVRTDTQYF
-	-	TRBV2	TRBJ2-1	TGTGCCAGGTCGTCCGGGGCGGGGAGCTCCTACAATGAGCAGTTCTTC	CARSSGAGSSYNEQFF
-	TRBD1	TRBV3-1/TRBV3-2	TRBJ2-7	TGTGCCAGCAGCCACCCGGGACAGGGGGCGCAAGAGCAGTACTTC	CASSHPGQGAQEQYF
-	-	TRBV5-8	TRBJ2-7	TGTGCCAGCAGCCCGGGTCTATCCTACGAGCAGTACTTC	CASSPGLSYEQYF
-	TRBD1	TRBV4-1	TRBJ2-7	TGCGCCAGCAGCCAACCGGGACAGGGGACTTACGAGCAGTACTTC	CASSQPGQGTYEQYF
-	TRBD2	TRBV7-2	TRBJ2-1	TGTGCCAGCAGCTTAGTGGGCCTAGCGGTAGGCAATGAGCAGTTCTTC	CASSLVGLAVGNEQFF
-	TRBD1	TRBV18	TRBJ2-7	TGTGCCAGCTCACCACGGACAGGGGGAAACGAGCAGTACTTC	CASSPRTGGNEQYF
-	TRBD1	TRBV18	TRBJ1-2	TGTGCCAGCTCACAGGACAGGGACCTTGGTGGCTACACCTTC	CASSQDRDLGGYTF
-	-	TRBV19	TRBJ1-1	TGTGCCAGTAGTATACGACAGAATGAAGCTTTCTTT	CASSIRQNEAFF